The 18 T cell receptor beta chains below all came from one sample that was sequenced in a study of multiple sclerosis patients with progressive multifocal leukoencephalopathy. Time point: before natalizumab initiation. This table comes from immunoSEQ multiplex PCR, and its TCRdb copy is limited to in-frame clones, with some not included. The table records tens of thousands of clones, more than 75% of them present only once. The material sequenced was PBMCs. All receptors come from a human donor with multiple sclerosis.

The chain couples TRBV7-2 to TRBJ1-1; 8 positions match TRBD1. This CDR3 is 15 amino acids long. CDR1 is SGHTA and CDR2 is FQGNSA in the germline V gene. V trimming: 4 bases; J trimming: 5 bases; junction bases outside the gene matches: 9. The CDR3 is CASSSPSGGGTEAFF. The CDR3 DNA reads TGTGCCAGCAGCTCGCCCTCAGGGGGCGGGACTGAAGCTTTCTTT.

V and J are TRBV7-3 and TRBJ2-5; D is possibly TRBD1 (6 bases). Germline V gene lookup returns CDR1 SGHTA and CDR2 FQGTGA. V gave up 4 bases and J gave up 3 bases, with 12 bases separating them. The CDR3 runs to 14 residues. DNA of the CDR3: TGTGCCAGCAGCTCACAGGGATTGGAAGAGACCCAGTACTTC. Translated: CASSSQGLEETQYF.

The chain links TRBV27 to TRBJ2-1; 7 bases are a match to TRBD2. The CDR3 consists of 14 residues. Germline V gene sequence: CDR1 MNHEY, CDR2 SMNVEV (reference sequence). The J segment lost 6 bases and the V segment lost 6 bases, leaving 8 bases of the junction unmatched. The DNA for the CDR3 is TGTGCCAGCAGCCCCGGGACTATCCCCAATGAGCAGTTCTTC. Its translation is CASSPGTIPNEQFF.

The V call is TRBV13, the J call TRBJ1-1; the D is unclear. V was trimmed by 0 bases and J by 1 base, leaving 12 bases between them. Germline V gives CDR1 PRHDT, CDR2 FYEKMQ (reference sequence). The CDR3 is 16 amino acids. CDR3 region: CASSLGPRLGNTEAFF. The CDR3 DNA follows: TGTGCCAGCAGCTTAGGGCCGCGCCTGGGGAACACTGAAGCTTTCTTT.

The chain couples TRBV7-6 to TRBJ2-7; D remains unclear. There are 14 residues in the CDR3. Trimming left V 3 bases short and J 5 bases short, with 14 bases between. Per the germline V gene, CDR1 is SGHVS and CDR2 is FNYEAQ. DNA for the CDR3: TGTGCCAGCAGCTTTCATTTTAGGCCGGACGAGCAGTACTTC. This codes for CASSFHFRPDEQYF.

The rearrangement links TRBV7-2 to TRBJ2-1, with D unclear. Germline loops: CDR1 SGHTA, CDR2 FQGNSA. Trimming removed 1 base at V and 2 bases at J, with 9 bases between. The CDR3 loop spans 15 amino acids. CDR3 residues: CASSLEAQPYNEQFF. In DNA, the CDR3 is TGTGCCAGCAGCTTAGAAGCTCAGCCCTACAATGAGCAGTTCTTC.

The chain is built from TRBV7-9 and TRBJ2-7, with TRBD2 as a possible D gene (5 bases). CDR1 is SEHNR and CDR2 is FQNEAQ in the germline V gene (reference sequence). The CDR3 has 12 residues. The V end lost 11 bases, the J end lost 3 bases, and 14 bases lay between the germline ends. The CDR3 region has the DNA TGTGCCCTGGGAGTAGTCGGCTACGAGCAGTACTTC. Its protein is CALGVVGYEQYF.

The chain joins TRBV2 to TRBJ1-1; 12 nucleotides match TRBD1. Germline values: CDR1 SNHLY, CDR2 FYNNEI. V shed 5 bases, J shed 5 bases, and the junction held 6 bases outside the gene matches. This CDR3 has 15 residues. CDR3 coding DNA: TGTGCCAGCAGTTCCCCGGGACAGGGGGCGACTGAAGCTTTCTTT. It codes for CASSSPGQGATEAFF.

For the CDR3, the DNA is TGCGCCAGCAGTCAAAGGAAGCGGGGGGAGAACACTGAAGCTTTCTTT. Translation: CASSQRKRGENTEAFF. The chain couples TRBV23-1 to TRBJ1-1; the D gene is possibly TRBD1 (5 bases). TRBV23-1 is an open reading frame whose function is uncertain. The CDR3 covers 16 residues. The germline V and J ends were trimmed by 2 bases and 1 base, with 14 bases remaining between them.

This chain connects TRBV28 to TRBJ2-5, with D perhaps matching TRBD2 (7 bases). Germline V gene sequence: CDR1 MDHEN, CDR2 SYDVKM. CDR3 length: 14 amino acids. The V end was cut by 5 bases, the J end by 4 bases, with 14 bases between. The CDR3 bases are TGTGCCAGCAGTCCTTGGGGAGGGGGAGAGACCCAGTACTTC. It is translated as CASSPWGGGETQYF.

The V gene is TRBV11-2, the J gene TRBJ1-5; TRBD1 agrees at 8 bases. Germline V CDR1 and CDR2: SGHAT, FQNNGV. This CDR3 contains 15 residues. The trim removed 5 bases at V and 2 bases at J, leaving 5 bases unmatched. CDR3 region: CASSQGAGGNQPQHF. The CDR3 DNA follows: TGTGCCAGCAGCCAGGGGGCAGGGGGCAATCAGCCCCAGCATTTT. Full variable domain (remainder filled in from reference TRBV11-2 and TRBJ1-5): EAGVAQSPRYKIIEKRQSVAFWCNPISGHATLYWYQQILGQGPKLLIQFQNNGVVDDSQLPKDRFSAERLKGVDSTLKIQPAKLEDSAVYLCASSQGAGGNQPQHFGDGTRLSIL.

The genes are TRBV28 and TRBJ2-2, with D possibly being TRBD2 (6 bases). This CDR3 has 16 residues. Trimming pared 3 bases from V and 0 bases from J, leaving 11 bases between. The germline V gene has CDR1 MDHEN and CDR2 SYDVKM. The CDR3 region is CASSFLGGANTGELFF. The CDR3 nucleotides are TGTGCCAGCAGTTTTCTCGGGGGTGCGAACACCGGGGAGCTGTTTTTT.

This chain joins TRBV29-1 and TRBJ2-1; 7 nucleotides match TRBD2. Losses at the gene ends were 4 bases for V and 7 bases for J; bases not matched to a gene: 1. The CDR3 runs to 11 residues. Germline V gene sequence: CDR1 SQVTM, CDR2 ANQGSEA. The CDR3 loop is CSVVGGNEQFF. In nucleotides, the CDR3 is TGCAGCGTTGTCGGGGGGAATGAGCAGTTCTTC.

The chain uses TRBV7-2 and TRBJ1-2; no definite D call. Trimming took off 5 bases at V and 4 bases at J, with 11 bases between the two ends. Germline V gene lookup returns CDR1 SGHTA and CDR2 FQGNSA. This CDR3 is 13 amino acids long. CDR3 sequence: CASSPGPLYGYTF. The CDR3 coding sequence is TGTGCCAGCAGCCCAGGACCTCTCTATGGCTACACCTTC. Full variable domain (remainder filled in from reference TRBV7-2 and TRBJ1-2): GAGVSQSPSNKVTEKGKDVELRCDPISGHTALYWYRQSLGQGLEFLIYFQGNSAPDKSGLPSDRFSAERTGGSVSTLTIQRTQQEDSAVYLCASSPGPLYGYTFGSGTRLTVV.

The V and J genes are TRBV7-2 and TRBJ2-7; D not resolved. V was pared by 5 bases and J by 5 bases, with 16 bases between. The CDR3 extends over 14 amino acids. CDR1 and CDR2 from the germline V gene are SGHTA and FQGNSA. CDR3 residues: CASSQGWSVHEQYF. CDR3 nucleotide sequence: TGTGCCAGCAGCCAAGGCTGGTCGGTCCACGAGCAGTACTTC.

This chain uses TRBV5-6 with TRBJ1-1, with 7 bases identical to TRBD1. This CDR3 is built from 15 residues. V trimming: 3 bases; J trimming: 5 bases; junction bases outside the gene matches: 10. Germline V lookup: CDR1 SGHDT, CDR2 YYEEEE. Here the CDR3 reads CASSSTGYRRTEAFF. CDR3 nucleotide sequence: TGTGCCAGCAGCTCGACAGGGTACAGGAGGACTGAAGCTTTCTTT.

The count of this clone is one. Different DNA sequences within this sample yield the same CDR3. This chain connects TRBV5-4 to TRBJ2-2, with D hard to call. Looked up from germline, CDR1 is SGHNT and CDR2 is YYREEE (reference sequence). V was trimmed by 1 base and J by 0 bases, leaving 10 bases between them. This CDR3 spans 16 amino acids. The CDR3 nucleotides are TGTGCCAGCAGCTTGTCTCGCGACTCGAACACCGGGGAGCTGTTTTTT. Translated: CASSLSRDSNTGELFF.

CDR3 amino acids: CASSQGEASGVYNEQFF. DNA for the CDR3: TGCGCCAGCAGCCAAGGCGAGGCTAGCGGGGTTTACAATGAGCAGTTCTTC. The chain combines TRBV4-1 with TRBJ2-1; TRBD2 matches 9 bases. V lost 1 base and J lost 4; bases outside the gene matches: 8. The CDR3 sequence is 17 residues long. CDR1 and CDR2 from the germline V gene are MGHRA and YSYEKL.